This passage covers 26 T cell receptor beta chains from one sample sequenced in a study of T cell changes during pregnancy in multiple sclerosis. Using immunoSEQ multiplex PCR, the repertoire was profiled, and TCRdb retains in-frame clones only, with some absent. The profile covers 15,000 to 20,000 clones, with around 87% appearing a single time and roughly 12% taken by the ten largest. The sequenced sample was CD8+ T cells from peripheral blood mononuclear cells, obtained in the third trimester of pregnancy. The source is a female donor in good health, enrolled as a control in a pregnancy study.

The chain uses TRBV10-1 and TRBJ2-7; no clear D gene. V shed 5 bases and J shed 6 bases, with 14 bases lying between them. CDR3 length: 13 amino acids. CDR1 and CDR2 from the germline V gene are WNHNN and SYGVQD (reference sequence). DNA of the CDR3: TGCGCCAGCAGTATCACAGCCCAGAGCGAGCAGTACTTC. It is translated as CASSITAQSEQYF.

This rearrangement joins TRBV7-9 to TRBJ2-7; no definite D call. CDR1 SEHNR and CDR2 FQNEAQ come from the germline V gene (reference sequence). V was pared by 1 base and J by 0 bases, with 10 bases between. This CDR3 has 15 amino acids. The CDR3 bases are TGTGCCAGCAGCTTAGAACAGCCAAGCTCCTACGAGCAGTACTTC. This translates into CASSLEQPSSYEQYF.

This clone was observed once. The sample has other DNA sequences that encode this CDR3 too. V is TRBV19 and J is TRBJ1-4; TRBD1 agrees at 8 bases. The V gene's germline CDR1 is LNHDA and CDR2 SQIVND (reference sequence). The length of the CDR3 is 14 residues. V lost 3 bases, J lost 5 bases, and 2 bases stayed unmatched. The CDR3 loop reads CASSMRQGNEKLFF. The CDR3 DNA sequence: TGTGCCAGTAGTATGAGACAGGGGAATGAAAAACTGTTTTTT.

V is TRBV11-2 and J is TRBJ1-6; 9 bases map to TRBD1. Per germline, CDR1 SGHAT and CDR2 FQNNGV. The J segment lost 6 bases and the V segment lost 4 bases, leaving 13 bases of the junction unmatched. The CDR3 length is 18 residues. The CDR3 loop is CASSYHTSPGQGNSPLHF. CDR3 nucleotide sequence: TGTGCCAGCAGCTACCACACTTCCCCGGGACAGGGTAATTCACCCCTCCACTTT.

The chain employs TRBV19 and TRBJ1-5; D unresolved. The CDR3 has 14 residues. V was shortened by 7 bases and J by 5 bases, with 15 bases between the two germline ends. Germline V gives CDR1 LNHDA, CDR2 SQIVND (reference sequence). CDR3 protein: CASNGPAGYQPQHF. For the CDR3, the DNA is TGTGCCAGTAATGGACCGGCGGGATATCAGCCCCAGCATTTT. Together with reference TRBV19 and TRBJ1-5, the CDR3 gives the full variable domain: DGGITQSPKYLFRKEGQNVTLSCEQNLNHDAMYWYRQDPGQGLRLIYYSQIVNDFQKGDIAEGYSVSREKKESFPLTVTSAQKNPTAFYLCASNGPAGYQPQHFGDGTRLSIL.

This clone was detected once. The rearrangement joins TRBV6-1 to TRBJ2-3; 11 bases are a match to TRBD2. Germline lookup yields CDR1 MNHNS and CDR2 SASEGT. The J segment lost 4 bases and the V segment lost 3 bases, leaving 3 bases of the junction unmatched. The CDR3 covers 15 residues. The CDR3 loop is CASSDFSGGADTQYF. Written as DNA, the CDR3 is TGTGCCAGCAGTGATTTTAGCGGGGGGGCAGATACGCAGTATTTT.

The rearrangement uses TRBV5-4 and TRBJ2-2; 7 nucleotides line up with TRBD2. Germline lookup yields CDR1 SGHNT and CDR2 YYREEE (reference sequence). V gave up 3 bases and J gave up 6 bases; unmatched junction bases: 8. CDR3 size: 15 residues. The CDR3 loop is CASSSPGEGAGELFF. Written as DNA, the CDR3 is TGTGCCAGCAGCTCACCGGGGGAGGGAGCCGGGGAGCTGTTTTTT.

The rearrangement joins TRBV9 to TRBJ1-2, with D maybe TRBD1 (5 bases). The CDR3 consists of 16 residues. V lost 5 bases, J lost 6 bases, and 23 bases lay in between. CDR1 is SGDLS and CDR2 is YYNGEE in the germline V gene. The CDR3 nucleotides read TGTGCCAGCAGTCCCAACTTGGGGATTTGGGGGGATGGCTACACCTTC. This gives the protein CASSPNLGIWGDGYTF.

The genes are TRBV7-2 and TRBJ2-5; 8 nucleotides line up with TRBD2. Germline lookup yields CDR1 SGHTA and CDR2 FQGNSA. The length of the CDR3 is 14 residues. Trimming removed 6 bases from V and 7 bases from J; junction bases left unmatched: 10. The CDR3 loop reads CASRPGGAIGTQYF. Written as DNA, the CDR3 is TGTGCCAGCAGGCCCGGGGGGGCCATAGGGACCCAGTACTTC.

The V and J genes are TRBV28 and TRBJ2-5; a possible D gene is TRBD1 (5 bases). Germline V gene lookup returns CDR1 MDHEN and CDR2 SYDVKM. The CDR3 consists of 17 residues. With 3 bases removed from V and 1 base from J, the gap between germline ends came to 18 bases. The CDR3 nucleotides are TGTGCCAGCAGTTTTCTCCTAATGTCTCAGGGCCAAGAGACCCAGTACTTC. Translating it yields CASSFLLMSQGQETQYF.

The rearrangement uses TRBV10-1 and TRBJ1-6; the D gene is possibly TRBD1 (5 bases). The CDR3 runs 13 residues. CDR1 is WNHNN, CDR2 SYGVQD, per germline (reference sequence). Trimming removed 4 bases from V and 9 bases from J, with 10 bases in between. Here the CDR3 DNA reads TGCGCCAGCAGTGGCAGGGAAGGTTCACCCCTCCACTTT. Translation gives CASSGREGSPLHF.

This clone has more than one count but fewer than ten. V and J are TRBV6-6 and TRBJ2-7; 7 bases are a match to TRBD2. The germline V gene has CDR1 MNHNY and CDR2 SVGAGI (reference sequence). The CDR3 covers 16 residues. The V segment lost 5 bases and the J segment 3 bases; nucleotides outside the gene matches: 13. In DNA, the CDR3 is TGTGCCAGCAGTCCACAAGGCCTAGCGGCACACTACGAGCAGTACTTC. Translating it yields CASSPQGLAAHYEQYF.

J is TRBJ1-5 and V is TRBV2, with a possible D match to TRBD1 (6 bases). The ends were cut back, 3 bases at V and 0 bases at J, with 15 bases in the middle. CDR1 is SNHLY and CDR2 is FYNNEI in the germline V gene. The CDR3 spans 17 residues. As DNA, the CDR3 is TGTGCCAGCAGTGAGTCCGCAGGGGAAGATAGCAATCAGCCCCAGCATTTT. It specifies CASSESAGEDSNQPQHF.

CDR3 region: CASILVPKPNEQFF. DNA of the CDR3: TGTGCCAGTATTTTAGTTCCCAAGCCCAATGAGCAGTTCTTC. The chain is built from TRBV19 and TRBJ2-1; unclear D gene. V was clipped by 7 bases and J by 6 bases, with 16 bases between them. The CDR3 covers 14 residues. CDR1 LNHDA and CDR2 SQIVND come from the germline V gene (reference sequence).

The chain joins TRBV23-1 to TRBJ2-7; D may be TRBD1 (6 bases). TRBV23-1 counts as an open reading frame of uncertain function. The CDR3 is 15 amino acids. Trimming removed 1 base from V and 5 bases from J, with 15 bases in between. The chain's CDR3 is CASSQYGRGADEQYF. In DNA form, the CDR3 reads TGCGCCAGCAGTCAATATGGCAGGGGAGCCGACGAGCAGTACTTC.

This rearrangement joins TRBV7-9 to TRBJ1-1, with 9 bases lining up with TRBD1. Looked up from germline, CDR1 is SEHNR and CDR2 is FQNEAQ (reference sequence). The V gene end was trimmed by 3 bases and the J gene end by 5 bases; junction bases not matched to a gene: 7. The CDR3 has 15 amino acids. This CDR3 reads CASSFSDRGWTEAFF. The DNA for the CDR3 is TGTGCCAGCAGCTTCTCGGACAGGGGATGGACTGAAGCTTTCTTT.

V and J are TRBV5-5 and TRBJ2-2, with a weak D call TRBD1 (6 bases). CDR1 and CDR2 (germline): SGHKS, YYEKEE (reference sequence). V was clipped by 2 bases and J by 4 bases, with 12 bases between them. This CDR3 has 15 residues. CDR3 in amino acids: CASSFKGVVTGELFF. The DNA for the CDR3 is TGTGCCAGCAGCTTTAAGGGGGTAGTCACCGGGGAGCTGTTTTTT.

The chain combines TRBV7-2 with TRBJ2-7; D perhaps matches TRBD1 (5 bases). Trimming removed 1 base from V and 4 bases from J, with 14 bases in between. The CDR3 has 15 amino acids. Germline V CDR1 and CDR2: SGHTA, FQGNSA. CDR3 loop: CASSLDRTSSYEQYF. CDR3 coding DNA: TGTGCCAGCAGCTTAGACAGGACAAGTAGTTACGAGCAGTACTTC.

This clone was seen a single time. CDR3 in DNA: TGTGCCAGCTCAGACCTAGCGGAAACCTACGAGCAGTACTTC. Its translation is CASSDLAETYEQYF. The chain has TRBV18 and TRBJ2-7; 7 nucleotides line up with TRBD2. With V trimmed by 5 bases and J by 2 bases, 6 bases remained unmatched. Germline CDR1 and CDR2: KGHSH and LQKENI. The CDR3 has 14 amino acids.

The chain carries TRBV5-4 and TRBJ2-5; tentatively, D is TRBD2 (5 bases). The CDR3 covers 16 residues. The V gene lost 0 bases and the J gene lost 3 bases, with 15 bases spanning the gap. Germline loops: CDR1 SGHNT, CDR2 YYREEE (reference sequence). The CDR3 nucleotides read TGTGCCAGCAGCTTGGCCGACTCGCGGGCGGAAGAGACCCAGTACTTC. This sequence encodes CASSLADSRAEETQYF.

The rearrangement links TRBV19 to TRBJ1-2; D not resolved. Per the germline V gene, CDR1 is LNHDA and CDR2 is SQIVND (reference sequence). Trimming shortened V by 8 bases and J by 4 bases, and 20 bases separated the two germline ends. This CDR3 is 15 amino acids long. The CDR3, as DNA: TGTGCCAGTCGAACCCCGGGTGGGGAGGGCTATGGCTACACCTTC. It is translated as CASRTPGGEGYGYTF.

The V gene is TRBV9, the J gene TRBJ2-3; weak D call: TRBD2 (6 bases). The V and J ends lost 0 bases and 1 base respectively, with 21 bases between them. The CDR3 is made up of 19 amino acids. Germline V gene lookup returns CDR1 SGDLS and CDR2 YYNGEE. This CDR3 is CASSVATRREREGTDTQYF. The CDR3 DNA is TGTGCCAGCAGCGTAGCTACGAGGCGGGAAAGGGAGGGCACAGATACGCAGTATTTT.

The chain has TRBV15 and TRBJ2-7, with TRBD2 as a possible D gene (5 bases). Looked up from germline, CDR1 is LNHNV and CDR2 is YYDKDF (reference sequence). The CDR3 is 14 amino acids. Trimming took 1 base from V and 6 from J, leaving 13 bases between them. The CDR3, as DNA: TGTGCCACCAGCAGAGGTGGGAGAACCCCCGAGCAGTACTTC. It yields the protein CATSRGGRTPEQYF.

The chain carries TRBV6-4 and TRBJ2-3; 11 nucleotides match TRBD2. Germline values: CDR1 MRHNA, CDR2 SNTAGT. J was trimmed by 0 bases and V by 4 bases; bases with no gene match: 3. There are 16 residues in the CDR3. For the CDR3, the DNA is TGTGCCAGCAGTGCCACTAGCGGGGGCAGCACAGATACGCAGTATTTT. Protein sequence: CASSATSGGSTDTQYF.

The CDR3 bases are TGTGCCAGCAGCCCCCCGGGACAGGGGCTCTACACCGGTGAAGCTTTCTTT. Translated, it gives CASSPPGQGLYTGEAFF. The genes are TRBV7-9 and TRBJ1-1; 10 bases are a match to TRBD1. V was clipped by 5 bases and J by 7 bases; unmatched bases: 16. The CDR3 sequence is 17 residues long. Germline V lookup: CDR1 SEHNR, CDR2 FQNEAQ (reference sequence).

CDR3 coding DNA: TGTGCCAGCAGTGCCGCCGAGGCCGGGGAGCTGTTTTTT. This encodes CASSAAEAGELFF. The chain couples TRBV6-5 to TRBJ2-2; D gene uncertain. V gave up 5 bases and J gave up 6 bases, with 10 bases separating them. The CDR3 spans 13 residues. Germline CDR1 and CDR2: MNHEY and SVGAGI.